What follows are 31 T cell receptor beta chains derived from one specimen sequenced in a study of shared clonotypes between healthy human individuals. Some clones are missing from TCRdb's copy, which holds only in-frame ones; the method was immunoSEQ multiplex PCR. Found here are 650,000 to 750,000 clones, 55% to 75% of them singletons; the top ten hold 1.8%. Sequencing was done on a sample of memory CD4+ T cells sorted from blood. Subset meaning: CD45RA-negative fraction. These receptor sequences come from a woman in her twenties or thirties in good health.

The CDR3 reads CASSLAGPRQTEQYF. The CDR3 DNA reads TGTGCCAGCAGTTTAGCGGGGCCAAGGCAGACCGAGCAGTACTTC. V gene TRBV28 combines with J gene TRBJ2-7; possible D gene TRBD2, 6 bases. The germline gives CDR1 MDHEN, CDR2 SYDVKM. Trimming shortened V by 2 bases and J by 6 bases, and 17 bases separated the two germline ends. The CDR3 spans 15 residues.

The chain links TRBV4-2 to TRBJ2-7; D is perhaps TRBD1 (6 bases). V shed 3 bases and J shed 1 base, with 19 bases lying between them. This CDR3 contains 17 residues. The germline gives CDR1 LGHNA, CDR2 YNFKEQ. The CDR3, as DNA: TGTGCCAGCAGCCATCGTACCGACAGGACCGTTTCCTACGAGCAGTACTTC. The encoded protein is CASSHRTDRTVSYEQYF.

The chain employs TRBV2 and TRBJ2-7, with 7 nucleotides matching TRBD2. Germline-derived CDR1 and CDR2 are SNHLY and FYNNEI. V was clipped by 5 bases and J by 5 bases; unmatched bases: 12. This CDR3 contains 15 residues. The CDR3 protein is CASSNQGLDLHEQYF. The CDR3, as DNA: TGTGCCAGCAGTAATCAAGGACTAGATCTCCACGAGCAGTACTTC.

CDR3 in DNA: TGTGCCATCAGTGAGTCGGCAGGGGTGGGGAAGACCCAGTACTTC. It codes for CAISESAGVGKTQYF. This chain joins TRBV10-3 and TRBJ2-5; maybe TRBD1 (6 bases). This CDR3 contains 15 residues. The V gene's germline CDR1 is ENHRY and CDR2 SYGVKD. V lost 0 bases and J lost 6, with 14 bases in between.

The gene calls are TRBV10-1 and TRBJ2-3; maybe TRBD1 (10 bases). Germline CDR1 is WNHNN and CDR2 is SYGVQD (reference sequence). The CDR3 runs to 21 residues. Trimming took off 8 bases at V and 3 bases at J, with 36 bases between the two ends. CDR3 loop: CASDRGQEGLKAGGATDTQYF. CDR3 sequence (DNA): TGCGCCAGCGACAGGGGGCAAGAAGGCCTAAAAGCGGGAGGCGCAACAGATACGCAGTATTTT.

The chain joins TRBV5-1 to TRBJ2-7; weak D call: TRBD1 (5 bases). This CDR3 is built from 14 residues. CDR1 and CDR2 (germline): SGHRS, YFSETQ. Trimming removed 5 bases from V and 5 bases from J, with 17 bases in between. The CDR3: CASSSQGPGNEQYF. In nucleotides, the CDR3 is TGCGCCAGCAGTTCCCAGGGTCCCGGCAACGAGCAGTACTTC.

V gene TRBV19 combines with J gene TRBJ2-7; 7 bases line up with TRBD2. Looked up from germline, CDR1 is LNHDA and CDR2 is SQIVND (reference sequence). CDR3 length equals 15 residues. Trimming cost V 8 bases and J 6 bases; bases outside gene matches: 16. The CDR3 DNA follows: TGTGCCAGTGGACAACCGGGACTACGGTCAGGCGAGCAGTACTTC. It specifies CASGQPGLRSGEQYF.

The chain couples TRBV7-2 to TRBJ1-5; D may be TRBD1 (5 bases). Germline assignment: CDR1 SGHTA and CDR2 FQGNSA. This CDR3 has 15 amino acids. V was pared by 6 bases and J by 0 bases, with 12 bases between. CDR3 region: CASRRTQYSNQPQHF. The CDR3 region has the DNA TGTGCCAGCAGGCGGACACAATATAGCAATCAGCCCCAGCATTTT.

The chain links TRBV14 to TRBJ2-3; 12 nucleotides align to TRBD2. Looked up from germline, CDR1 is SGHDN and CDR2 is FVKESK. Trimming removed 10 bases from V and 4 bases from J; junction bases left unmatched: 6. CDR3 length equals 14 residues. The CDR3 nucleotides read TGTGCCACCTCACTAGCGGGAGGTGCAGATACGCAGTATTTT. It yields the protein CATSLAGGADTQYF.

This rearrangement joins TRBV7-6 to TRBJ2-3, with D possibly matching TRBD2 (5 bases). The germline CDR1 and CDR2 sequences are SGHVS and FNYEAQ. The V end lost 1 base, the J end lost 3 bases, and 11 bases lay between the germline ends. The CDR3 length is 15 residues. The CDR3 nucleotides are TGTGCCAGCAGCTTAGAGGCCGGGGAGACAGATACGCAGTATTTT. Translating it yields CASSLEAGETDTQYF.

The chain combines TRBV2 with TRBJ1-1; no firm D call. CDR3 length equals 11 residues. Germline CDR1 is SNHLY and CDR2 is FYNNEI. V was shortened by 4 bases and J by 5 bases, with 5 bases between the two germline ends. This CDR3 reads CASSGLTEAFF. CDR3 nucleotides: TGTGCCAGCAGTGGATTAACTGAAGCTTTCTTT.

The chain has TRBV6-5 and TRBJ2-3, with D perhaps given as TRBD1 or TRBD2 (5 bases each). V lost 7 bases to trimming and J lost 1 base, with 9 bases between them. The CDR3 runs 13 residues. Germline-derived CDR1 and CDR2 are MNHEY and SVGAGI. The CDR3 nucleotides are TGTGCCAGCAAGGGACCCGGCACAGATACGCAGTATTTT. Translating it yields CASKGPGTDTQYF.

This clone has more than one count but fewer than ten. The chain uses TRBV18 and TRBJ1-4; D is ambiguous. Germline V gene data show CDR1 as KGHSH and CDR2 as LQKENI. The CDR3 sequence is 16 residues long. Trimming removed 3 bases at V and 3 bases at J, with 14 bases between. CDR3 bases: TGTGCCAGCTCACCTTCACATATCCTGGCTAATGAAAAACTGTTTTTT. Translated, it gives CASSPSHILANEKLFF.

The rearrangement joins TRBV6-6 to TRBJ2-3; 12 bases fit TRBD2. There are 15 residues in the CDR3. V trimming: 5 bases; J trimming: 4 bases; junction bases outside the gene matches: 4. Germline-derived CDR1 and CDR2 are MNHNY and SVGAGI (reference sequence). DNA of the CDR3: TGTGCCAGCAGTCTAGCGGGAGGGCCGCCAGATACGCAGTATTTT. This encodes CASSLAGGPPDTQYF.

Note on this clone: Given a far larger clone just one base away, this is likely a sequencing read error. J is TRBJ1-1 and V is TRBV7-2; no clear D gene. Germline V gene data show CDR1 as SGHTA and CDR2 as FQGNSA. The CDR3 totals 15 residues. The germline V and J ends were trimmed by 7 bases and 7 bases, with 22 bases remaining between them. CDR3 nucleotide sequence: TGTGCCAGCATCTTTGTGGGTTTATCCGGAAATGAAGCTTTCTTT. Protein product: CASIFVGLSGNEAFF. Full variable domain (rest looked up from reference TRBV7-2 and TRBJ1-1): GAGVSQSPSNKVTEKGKDVELRCDPISGHTALYWYRQSLGQGLEFLIYFQGNSAPDKSGLPSDRFSAERTGGSVSTLTIQRTQQEDSAVYLCASIFVGLSGNEAFFGQGTRLTVV.

In its sample, this clone was seen once. The chain joins TRBV5-8 to TRBJ2-2; D might be TRBD1 (5 bases). Germline CDR1 reads SGHTS; CDR2 reads YDEGEE. Trimming took 0 bases from V and 1 from J, leaving 13 bases between them. The CDR3 loop spans 17 amino acids. The CDR3 bases are TGTGCCAGCAGCTTGGTAGGGCGAAGGGGGAACACCGGGGAGCTGTTTTTT. Translated, it gives CASSLVGRRGNTGELFF.

Many counts were recorded for this clone. The V gene is TRBV4-2, the J gene TRBJ2-1, with TRBD2 as a possible D gene (6 bases). The CDR3 extends over 14 amino acids. V was trimmed by 0 bases and J by 9 bases, leaving 12 bases between them. CDR1 is LGHNA and CDR2 is YNFKEQ in the germline V gene. CDR3 coding DNA: TGTGCCAGCAGCCAAGATAGGAGGGATGGTGAGCAGTTCTTC. The encoded protein is CASSQDRRDGEQFF.

The J gene is TRBJ2-1, the V gene TRBV19, with D tentatively TRBD1 (6 bases). With 6 bases removed from V and 1 base from J, the gap between germline ends came to 13 bases. The CDR3 spans 15 residues. CDR1 LNHDA and CDR2 SQIVND come from the germline V gene (reference sequence). The CDR3: CASRPKQGSYNEQFF. CDR3 nucleotides: TGTGCCAGTAGACCTAAACAGGGTTCCTACAATGAGCAGTTCTTC.

This clone appeared a few times. The chain links TRBV23-1 to TRBJ2-7; D possibly uses TRBD1 or TRBD2 (5 bases each). TRBV23-1 is an open reading frame whose function is uncertain. This CDR3 spans 13 amino acids. Trimming left V 0 bases short and J 2 bases short, with 5 bases between. The CDR3 here is CASSQSGAYEQYF. The CDR3 coding sequence is TGCGCCAGCAGTCAATCGGGGGCCTACGAGCAGTACTTC.

This clone was detected only once. V gene TRBV11-2 combines with J gene TRBJ2-1; TRBD2 aligns across 10 bases. CDR1 is SGHAT, CDR2 FQNNGV, per germline. V shed 5 bases and J 8 bases; nucleotides not matched to a gene: 12. The CDR3 spans 16 residues. This CDR3 reads CASSTGVAGGVDEQFF. The CDR3 DNA sequence: TGTGCCAGCAGCACCGGAGTAGCGGGAGGCGTAGATGAGCAGTTCTTC.

This clone has only a few counts. The chain joins TRBV27 to TRBJ2-2, with TRBD2 as a possible D gene (5 bases). The CDR3 loop spans 14 amino acids. Germline lookup yields CDR1 MNHEY and CDR2 SMNVEV (reference sequence). V was cut by 6 bases and J by 5 bases, with 13 bases left in between. The CDR3 spells CASRPTWETGELFF. Written as DNA, the CDR3 is TGTGCCAGCAGGCCCACCTGGGAGACCGGGGAGCTGTTTTTT.

To note about this clone: This sample also contains other DNA sequences that code for the same CDR3. The chain combines TRBV28 with TRBJ2-7; 7 positions match TRBD1. The germline V gene has CDR1 MDHEN and CDR2 SYDVKM. Trimming took 6 bases from V and 6 from J; bases not matched to a gene: 5. This CDR3 contains 12 residues. The CDR3 nucleotides read TGTGCCAGCAGGTCACAGGGGCTCGAGCAGTACTTC. It specifies CASRSQGLEQYF.

This chain links TRBV2 with TRBJ1-2; 7 bases align to TRBD1. V trimming: 0 bases; J trimming: 5 bases; junction bases outside the gene matches: 9. The CDR3 is 16 residues long. The germline V gene has CDR1 SNHLY and CDR2 FYNNEI. The CDR3 nucleotides are TGTGCCAGCAGTGAAGCGCTTCTACAGGGGAGATATGGCTACACCTTC. Amino acids: CASSEALLQGRYGYTF. The complete variable domain, with remaining parts taken from reference TRBV2 and TRBJ1-2, reads EPEVTQTPSHQVTQMGQEVILRCVPISNHLYFYWYRQILGQKVEFLVSFYNNEISEKSEIFDDQFSVERPDGSNFTLKIRSTKLEDSAMYFCASSEALLQGRYGYTFGSGTRLTVV.

The chain couples TRBV19 to TRBJ2-2, with TRBD2 identical over 8 bases. Germline trimming cut 6 bases from V and 6 bases from J; bases unmatched to any gene: 6. The CDR3 extends over 14 amino acids. Per germline, CDR1 LNHDA and CDR2 SQIVND (reference sequence). The CDR3 nucleotides are TGTGCCAGTAGGAGCGGGAGAGAAGCCGGGGAGCTGTTTTTT. Protein product: CASRSGREAGELFF.

The genes are TRBV5-6 and TRBJ1-1; D uncertain. The CDR3 runs to 10 residues. Germline lookup yields CDR1 SGHDT and CDR2 YYEEEE. Trimming removed 0 bases from V and 7 bases from J, with 1 base in between. The CDR3 sequence is CASSLDEAFF. The CDR3 bases are TGTGCCAGCAGCTTGGATGAAGCTTTCTTT.

The DNA of the CDR3 is TGTGCCAGCAGCGTAGCGCCCGGGGTAGGCTACGAGCAGTACTTC. This encodes CASSVAPGVGYEQYF. The V call is TRBV9, the J call TRBJ2-7; D perhaps matches TRBD2 (5 bases). CDR1 is SGDLS and CDR2 is YYNGEE in the germline V gene. There are 15 residues in the CDR3. The V gene lost 0 bases and the J gene lost 3 bases, with 13 bases spanning the gap. The complete variable domain, with remaining parts taken from reference TRBV9 and TRBJ2-7, reads DSGVTQTPKHLITATGQRVTLRCSPRSGDLSVYWYQQSLDQGLQFLIQYYNGEERAKGNILERFSAQQFPDLHSELNLSSLELGDSALYFCASSVAPGVGYEQYFGPGTRLTVT.

J is TRBJ2-1 and V is TRBV11-3; 7 nucleotides agree with TRBD2. With V trimmed by 8 bases and J by 12 bases, 16 bases remained unmatched. The CDR3 runs to 14 residues. Germline V gene sequence: CDR1 SGHNT, CDR2 YENEEA. The CDR3 DNA sequence: TGTGCCAGCGTACCTCCTCCAAAGCGGGATGTGCAGTTCTTC. It yields the protein CASVPPPKRDVQFF.

The V and J genes are TRBV5-8 and TRBJ1-1; D is ambiguous. The CDR3 is 13 amino acids. Trimming took 1 base from V and 5 from J, leaving 9 bases between them. Germline V lookup: CDR1 SGHTS, CDR2 YDEGEE. In DNA form, the CDR3 reads TGTGCCAGCAGCTTGCTTTCCCCGACTGAAGCTTTCTTT. Residues: CASSLLSPTEAFF.

This clone was observed a handful of times. The gene calls are TRBV29-1 and TRBJ1-1; possible D gene TRBD1, 5 bases. Germline V gives CDR1 SQVTM, CDR2 ANQGSEA. This CDR3 comprises 13 residues. Trimming removed 5 bases from V and 4 bases from J, with 14 bases in between. This CDR3 reads CSVLVRDGTEAFF. CDR3 sequence (DNA): TGCAGCGTTTTAGTAAGGGACGGCACTGAAGCTTTCTTT.

A single count supports this clone. V and J are TRBV2 and TRBJ1-1; the D gene is possibly TRBD1 (5 bases). The CDR3 has 15 residues. Trimming took 7 bases from V and 0 from J, leaving 15 bases between them. Germline V CDR1 and CDR2: SNHLY, FYNNEI. CDR3 amino acids: CASTQGLTMNTEAFF. The CDR3 bases are TGTGCCAGCACCCAGGGCCTAACAATGAACACTGAAGCTTTCTTT.

Points on this clone: Additional DNA sequences in this sample encode the identical CDR3. The rearrangement links TRBV5-1 to TRBJ2-2; D gene ambiguous. Trimming pared 0 bases from V and 2 bases from J, leaving 5 bases between. The germline gives CDR1 SGHRS, CDR2 YFSETQ. The CDR3 length is 14 residues. The CDR3 DNA reads TGCGCCAGCAGCTTGGATACTAACACCGGGGAGCTGTTTTTT. Its protein is CASSLDTNTGELFF.